This T cell receptor (beta chain) is from a study of T cells in Graves' hyperthyroidism and ophthalmopathy. General observations from the study: Blood held most thyroid clonotypes expanded above 0.001 frequency.

Criteria for exclusion of patients were uncontrolled infection, other autoimmune disease, pregnancy or lactation. Orbital computed tomography and thyroid ultrasound, together with serum TRAb and thyroxine and clinical symptoms, were used for diagnoses. Amplified regions were TCR beta CDR3 sequences from RNA transcripts. The HTBI primer set served for first-round RT-PCR of the TCR CDR3. TCRdb re-called the multiplex PCR reads with MiXCR, one entry per CDR3 protein. The sample carries hundreds of thousands of distinct CDR3 sequences, just under 45% recorded once. On this clonotype: Its antigen is not known. A much larger clone differs by one base, so this may be a read error.

Sequenced sample: peripheral blood or thyroid tissue (not recorded which). The receptor was derived from an adult man with Graves' disease, either hyperthyroidism or ophthalmopathy (not recorded which).

The CDR3 DNA is TGCAGCGCAGGGCAAGGGACAGGGGTAGATACGCAGTATTTT. It codes for CSAGQGTGVDTQYF. This chain connects TRBV29-1 to TRBJ2-3; 10 bases match TRBD1. The CDR3 length is 14 residues. The germline V gene has CDR1 SQVTM and CDR2 ANQGSEA. V dropped 7 bases and J dropped 5; count of bases not matched to a gene: 9.